Given below is one T cell receptor beta chain in context. Participants were aged roughly 18 to 89 years from some 24 US areas. Assignment of participants to cohorts was predicated upon participant-reported clinical history. This sample is part of a study of blood T cell repertoires in COVID-19. The assay was immunoSEQ multiplex PCR, and TCRdb's table has in-frame clones only and misses some. This sample yields a few hundred thousand clones, of which around 88% are seen a single time; 1.2% belongs to the top ten. The CDR3 has 14 residues. Germline CDR1 and CDR2: SGHVS and FNYEAQ. V was shortened by 5 bases and J by 4 bases, with 12 bases between the two germline ends.

The receptor's source is a woman in her thirties or forties with acute COVID-19. The chain links TRBV7-6 to TRBJ1-5, with D possibly matching TRBD1 (5 bases). Sample: PBMCs or T cells enriched from blood (not recorded which). Here the CDR3 DNA reads TGTGCCAGCAGCCCGGACAAGGGGAATCAGCCCCAGCATTTT. The encoded protein is CASSPDKGNQPQHF.